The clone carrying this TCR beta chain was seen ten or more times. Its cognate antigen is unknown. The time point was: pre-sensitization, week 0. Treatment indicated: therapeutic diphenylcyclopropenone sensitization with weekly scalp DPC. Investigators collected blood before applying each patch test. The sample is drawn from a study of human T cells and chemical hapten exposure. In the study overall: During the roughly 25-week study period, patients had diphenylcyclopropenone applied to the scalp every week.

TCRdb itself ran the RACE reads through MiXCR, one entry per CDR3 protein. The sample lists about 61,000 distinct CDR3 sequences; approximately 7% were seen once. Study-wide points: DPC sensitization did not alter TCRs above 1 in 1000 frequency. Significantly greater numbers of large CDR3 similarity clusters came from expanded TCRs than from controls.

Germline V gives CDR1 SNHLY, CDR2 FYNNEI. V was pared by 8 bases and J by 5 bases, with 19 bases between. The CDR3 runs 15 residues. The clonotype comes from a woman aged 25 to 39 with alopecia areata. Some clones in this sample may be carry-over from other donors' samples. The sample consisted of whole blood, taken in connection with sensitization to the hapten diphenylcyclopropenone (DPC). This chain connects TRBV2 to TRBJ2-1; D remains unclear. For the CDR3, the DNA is TGTGCCAGCCGTCCCCGGGTCCCTAGGGACAATGAGCAGTTCTTC. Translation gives CASRPRVPRDNEQFF.